These 13 T cell receptor beta chains came from one sample sequenced in a study of CD8 T cells in Susac syndrome. With random hexamers, reverse transcription was performed on about 0.5 to 1 ug of RNA. TCRdb re-derived calls from the immunoSEQ multiplex PCR reads in MiXCR, one entry per CDR3 protein. Here the sample spans about 130,000 distinct CDR3 sequences, about 95% being singletons. Material for sequencing was CD8+ T cells from PBMCs. All receptors come from a human donor with Susac syndrome.

The chain carries TRBV5-5 and TRBJ2-2; 10 positions match TRBD2. Germline trimming cut 0 bases from V and 6 bases from J; bases unmatched to any gene: 11. Germline-derived CDR1 and CDR2 are SGHKS and YYEKEE (reference sequence). The CDR3 length is 18 residues. CDR3 DNA sequence: TGTGCCAGCAGCTTGGCTCCTAGCGGGAGTATTGGTGCCGGGGAGCTGTTTTTT. This translates into CASSLAPSGSIGAGELFF.

The genes are TRBV27 and TRBJ1-1, with 7 nucleotides matching TRBD1. The CDR3 spans 14 residues. Germline V gene data show CDR1 as MNHEY and CDR2 as SMNVEV (reference sequence). The J segment lost 2 bases and the V segment lost 3 bases, leaving 3 bases of the junction unmatched. The CDR3 DNA sequence: TGTGCCAGCAGTTTCACAGGGGACAACACTGAAGCTTTCTTT. Translated: CASSFTGDNTEAFF.

The chain couples TRBV4-1 to TRBJ2-7; TRBD1 is a possible D gene (5 bases). Germline V CDR1 and CDR2: MGHRA, YSYEKL. The CDR3 length is 12 residues. The V and J ends lost 3 bases and 5 bases respectively, with 8 bases between them. The DNA of the CDR3 is TGCGCCAGCAGCCATGGACAACACGAGCAGTACTTC. Translating gives CASSHGQHEQYF.

The chain joins TRBV7-9 to TRBJ2-1, with D uncertain. The CDR3 runs to 15 residues. Germline V gene data show CDR1 as SEHNR and CDR2 as FQNEAQ (reference sequence). Trimming shortened V by 6 bases and J by 9 bases, and 21 bases separated the two germline ends. CDR3 bases: TGTGCCAGCAGGCCGGAAGTCCTAGGTCGGGTTGAGCAGTTCTTC. This sequence encodes CASRPEVLGRVEQFF. The variable domain in full, completed from reference TRBV7-9 and TRBJ2-1, reads DTGVSQNPRHKITKRGQNVTFRCDPISEHNRLYWYRQTLGQGPEFLTYFQNEAQLEKSRLLSDRFSAERPKGSFSTLEIQRTEQGDSAMYLCASRPEVLGRVEQFFGPGTRLTVL.

The chain links TRBV15 to TRBJ2-7; D possibly uses TRBD1 or TRBD2 (5 bases each). With 9 bases removed from V and 4 bases from J, the gap between germline ends came to 13 bases. Germline-derived CDR1 and CDR2 are LNHNV and YYDKDF (reference sequence). The CDR3 has 12 residues. This CDR3 reads CATEGRGYEQYF. CDR3 nucleotide sequence: TGTGCCACAGAGGGACGGGGATACGAGCAGTACTTC.

The DNA of the CDR3 is TGTGCCAGCAGTCCTACCTACTCCCCGACCCAGTACTTC. Residues: CASSPTYSPTQYF. The V call is TRBV7-6, the J call TRBJ2-5, with D unclear. Trimming took off 6 bases at V and 7 bases at J, with 15 bases between the two ends. This CDR3 is built from 13 residues. CDR1 is SGHVS and CDR2 is FNYEAQ in the germline V gene.

This clonotype showed up just a few times. This chain joins TRBV28 and TRBJ2-7; D unresolved. V lost 2 bases and J lost 5, with 1 base in between. CDR3 length: 10 amino acids. Germline V lookup: CDR1 MDHEN, CDR2 SYDVKM. The CDR3 here is CASSLNEQYF. The CDR3, as DNA: TGTGCCAGCAGTTTAAACGAGCAGTACTTC.

The chain is built from TRBV28 and TRBJ1-1; 7 positions match TRBD1. The CDR3 runs to 12 residues. The germline V gene has CDR1 MDHEN and CDR2 SYDVKM. V was pared by 1 base and J by 11 bases, with 4 bases of the junction left unmatched. The CDR3 nucleotides read TGTGCCAGCAGTTTATTCACAGGGGACGCTTTCTTT. Protein product: CASSLFTGDAFF.

This CDR3 is CASSPSQSANNEQFF. CDR3 coding DNA: TGTGCCAGCAGCCCAAGTCAATCGGCCAACAATGAGCAGTTCTTC. The chain has TRBV14 and TRBJ2-1; D unresolved. The CDR3 spans 15 residues. With 4 bases removed from V and 5 bases from J, the gap between germline ends came to 15 bases. Germline lookup yields CDR1 SGHDN and CDR2 FVKESK.

This chain links TRBV7-6 with TRBJ2-7, with a tentative D call TRBD1 (6 bases). The CDR3 is made up of 14 amino acids. Germline CDR1 reads SGHVS; CDR2 reads FNYEAQ. Between the trimmed V and J ends, which lost 4 bases and 3 bases, there was a span of 13 bases. The DNA of the CDR3 is TGTGCCAGCAGCTCGACGACAGGAAGCTACGAGCAGTACTTC. Its translation: CASSSTTGSYEQYF.

The chain links TRBV12-3 or TRBV12-4 to TRBJ2-7; TRBD1 matches at 11 bases. CDR3 size: 14 residues. The V and J ends lost 7 bases and 9 bases, in that order; junction bases with no gene match: 11. The CDR3 sequence: CASNLPGQGGMQYF. CDR3 DNA sequence: TGTGCCAGCAACCTCCCGGGACAGGGGGGAATGCAGTACTTC.

The chain couples TRBV4-1 to TRBJ2-7, with D unclear. The CDR3 extends over 12 amino acids. The germline V gene has CDR1 MGHRA and CDR2 YSYEKL. V was trimmed by 4 bases and J by 6 bases, leaving 10 bases between them. DNA of the CDR3: TGCGCCAGCAGCCTGATACGAGGCGAGCAGTACTTC. Translation: CASSLIRGEQYF.

The chain links TRBV20-1 to TRBJ1-2, with D perhaps matching TRBD1 (5 bases). This CDR3 contains 11 residues. Germline V gives CDR1 DFQATT, CDR2 SNEGSKA (reference sequence). V lost 7 bases and J lost 7, with 13 bases in between. The DNA for the CDR3 is TGCAGTGTTCAGGGTTCTAGTGGCTACACCTTC. It codes for CSVQGSSGYTF.